A single sample gave rise to the 3 T cell receptor beta chains below, sequenced in a study of molecular identifiers for immune sequencing clone quantification. Using its own MiXCR run on the PCR reads, TCRdb lists one record per CDR3 protein. The sample includes 460,000 or so distinct CDR3 sequences, around 23% of them seen just once. Material: naive CD8+ T cells from blood, with Jurkat cell RNA spiked in. Subset given: FACS-sorted CD8+CD4-CCR7+CD45RA+ naive T cells. All receptors derive from a human donor in good health. Some libraries in this study had Jurkat cell RNA spiked in.

This clonotype was seen at least ten times. The chain employs TRBV29-1 and TRBJ1-2; D unclear. Germline V gene data show CDR1 as SQVTM and CDR2 as ANQGSEA. The CDR3 loop spans 13 amino acids. CDR3 in DNA: TGCAGTCTTCGAGACATCAACGACTATGGCTACACCTTC. Its translation is CSLRDINDYGYTF. The full variable domain, with the rest looked up from reference TRBV29-1 and TRBJ1-2, is SAVISQKPSRDICQRGTSLTIQCQVDSQVTMMFWYRQQPGQSLTLIATANQGSEATYESGFVIDKFPISRPNLTFSTLTVSNMSPEDSSIYLCSLRDINDYGYTFGSGTRLTVV.

This chain connects TRBV7-2 to TRBJ1-1; a possible D gene is TRBD1 (5 bases). The CDR3 has 15 residues. The germline CDR1 and CDR2 sequences are SGHTA and FQGNSA. The V end lost 5 bases, the J end lost 4 bases, and 17 bases lay between the germline ends. CDR3 loop: CASSPAGGEGTEAFF. CDR3 nucleotide sequence: TGTGCCAGCAGCCCCGCGGGGGGAGAAGGCACTGAAGCTTTCTTT.

The chain links TRBV2 to TRBJ2-5; 7 positions match TRBD1. Losses at the gene ends were 2 bases for V and 5 bases for J; bases not matched to a gene: 14. CDR1 is SNHLY and CDR2 is FYNNEI in the germline V gene. The CDR3 contains 17 residues. Written as DNA, the CDR3 is TGTGCCAGCAGTGAAAAGGGGGCGCAGGGTGTCGGGGAGACCCAGTACTTC. Translated: CASSEKGAQGVGETQYF.